The source of this T cell receptor (beta chain) is a study of post-analysis software for immune sequencing data. Overall study results and limits: Four to six TRBV segments were significantly more frequent in patients than in controls. TRBV5-6, TRBV5-1 and TRBV20-1 were among these segments. When the samples were clustered directly with F measure, those that had been prepared in the same batch showed strong co-clustering.

Unique molecular identifiers were carried by the TCR beta cDNA libraries. Each sample of about 0.95 to 11 million input T cells yielded 500,000 or so cDNA molecules, so each molecule approximated one T cell. One entry per CDR3 protein results from TCRdb running MiXCR on the PCR reads. This sample has about 770,000 distinct CDR3 sequences, with more than 45% found just once. This CDR3 comprises 15 residues. Germline CDR1 reads MNHEY; CDR2 reads SVGAGI. Trimming took 2 bases from V and 10 from J, leaving 19 bases between them. About this clonotype itself: Its antigen is still unknown.

V usage is TRBV6-5 and J usage is TRBJ2-3; D remains ambiguous. The receptor's source is a girl aged 10 to 17 with multiple sclerosis. Sample: blood. CDR3 sequence reads: CASSYGGPPYDPQYF. The CDR3 nucleotides are TGTGCCAGCAGTTACGGTGGACCTCCATACGATCCGCAGTATTTT.